One T cell receptor beta chain is described in this entry. Its antigen is undetermined. Trimming at V came to 4 bases and at J to 2 bases, leaving 6 bases not matched to a gene. CDR3 length: 15 amino acids. CDR1 MGHRA and CDR2 YSYEKL come from the germline V gene. The primer mix had 60 Vbeta and 13 Jbeta primers. Clones were sequenced by immunoSEQ multiplex PCR, and TCRdb holds only the in-frame ones, with some missing. The table includes around 130,000 clones, 77% detected once. The source of the sample is a study of cytomegalovirus exposure and HLA in healthy donors. Study outcomes and limitations: Per a later analysis, HLA-associated TCR beta chains showed more clonal expansion than other, equally common TCR beta chains. Reports showed the classifier diagnosing cytomegalovirus status with high specificity and sensitivity.

The TCR sequence derives from a man aged 18 to 35 in good health and CMV-seropositive. The sample comprised PBMCs. The gene calls are TRBV4-1 and TRBJ2-7, with 9 positions matching TRBD1. CDR3 in amino acids: CASSLGQGIPYEQYF. CDR3 in DNA: TGCGCCAGCAGCCTCGGACAGGGGATTCCCTACGAGCAGTACTTC.